Sequencing of this T cell receptor beta chain was carried out in a study of post-analysis software for immune sequencing data. Notes on the study in general: Samples made in the same batch grouped tightly together by F measure. Diversity measured as normalized Chao1 was significantly lower in multiple sclerosis patients than in controls. With TRBV5-6, TRBV5-1 and TRBV20-1 included, about five TRBV segments were more frequent in patients than in controls.

This CDR3 contains 15 residues. V lost 3 bases and J lost 0; bases outside the gene matches: 0. Germline lookup yields CDR1 DFQATT and CDR2 SNEGSKA (reference sequence). Built from TCR beta cDNA, the libraries had unique molecular identifiers in them. Input amounts of roughly 0.85 to 10 million T cells were used. These gave about 500,000 cDNA molecules, so each molecule approximated one T cell. MiXCR was run by TCRdb on the PCR reads, yielding one entry per CDR3 protein. Here the sample spans approximately 730,000 distinct CDR3 sequences, just over 45% being singletons. As to this clonotype: What it recognizes is unknown.

Sequencing was carried out using blood. The V gene is TRBV20-1, the J gene TRBJ2-6, with TRBD1 matching over 9 bases. The receptor was derived from a girl aged 10-17 years with multiple sclerosis. The CDR3 sequence is CSARDRGSGANVLTF. As DNA, the CDR3 is TGCAGTGCTAGGGACAGGGGCTCTGGGGCCAACGTCCTGACTTTC.